This T cell receptor (beta chain) was retrieved from a study of blood T cell repertoires in COVID-19. TCRdb's copy holds only in-frame clones and misses some; the assay was immunoSEQ multiplex PCR. The sample has around 390,000 clones; more than 75% are singletons. V shed 5 bases and J shed 3 bases, with 17 bases lying between them. Germline CDR1 SEHNR, CDR2 FQNEAQ (reference sequence). The CDR3 length is 15 residues. This TCR came from a woman aged 50 to 60 who had recovered from COVID-19. V usage is TRBV7-9 and J usage is TRBJ2-7; the D gene is possibly TRBD1 (5 bases). Material: PBMCs or T cells enriched from blood (not recorded which). The CDR3 region has the DNA TGTGCCAGCAGCCCACAGGTGAACTGGTACTACGAGCAGTACTTC. It specifies CASSPQVNWYYEQYF.